This is a list of T cell receptor beta chains from one sample in a study of T cells in Graves' hyperthyroidism and ophthalmopathy. TCRdb re-derived calls from the multiplex PCR reads in MiXCR, one entry per CDR3 protein. The table lists under 800,000 distinct CDR3 sequences, 14% of them singletons. The sequenced material came from blood. The source of these receptors is a woman between 18 and 30 years old with Graves' hyperthyroidism. Each CDR3 is given with its conserved first and last residue. A D gene is named only where the DNA matches it firmly. Clone size is stated in some rows and not others, as once, few, many or a class when expanded.

length,D,size,J,V,CDR3,DNA
18,.,.,TRBJ2-1,TRBV6-2/TRBV6-3,CASSPFPGGAVVKNEQFF,TGTGCCAGCAGCCCATTTCCCGGGGGAGCGGTTGTGAAGAATGAGCAGTTCTTC
15,.,many,TRBJ1-5,TRBV7-9,CASSLDDGYLQPQHF,TGTGCCAGCAGCTTAGATGACGGCTATCTGCAGCCCCAGCATTTT
17,TRBD2,.,TRBJ2-1,TRBV15,CATSRAISGGPLNEQFF,TGTGCCACCAGCAGAGCGATCAGCGGGGGCCCCCTCAATGAGCAGTTCTTC
15,.,.,TRBJ2-1,TRBV7-3,CASSPPAASINEQFF,TGTGCCAGCAGCCCACCTGCGGCGTCTATCAATGAGCAGTTCTTC
13,TRBD2,many,TRBJ2-7,TRBV20-1,CSAEAGVDYEQYF,TGCAGTGCTGAAGCGGGAGTGGACTACGAGCAGTACTTC
15,.,many,TRBJ1-1,TRBV6-2/TRBV6-3,CASSYRWILNTEAFF,TGTGCCAGCAGTTACAGATGGATTTTAAACACTGAAGCTTTCTTT
16,TRBD1,.,TRBJ2-7,TRBV4-1,CASSQFAGTATYEQYF,TGCGCCAGCAGCCAATTCGCCGGGACAGCAACCTACGAGCAGTACTTC
15,.,many,TRBJ2-6,TRBV3-1,CASSPSGSGANVLTF,TGTGCCAGCAGCCCTTCAGGCTCTGGGGCCAACGTCCTGACTTTC
15,.,many,TRBJ2-1,TRBV7-3,CASSPTAENPHEQFF,TGTGCCAGCAGCCCAACGGCGGAGAACCCCCATGAGCAGTTCTTC
15,.,many,TRBJ2-7,TRBV9,CASSVEGGFASEQYF,TGTGCCAGCAGCGTAGAGGGCGGGTTCGCCTCCGAGCAGTACTTC
14,TRBD1,many,TRBJ1-1,TRBV6-5,CASSYGQANTEAFF,TGTGCCAGCAGTTACGGACAGGCGAACACTGAAGCTTTCTTT
13,.,many,TRBJ2-1,TRBV20-1,CSALLGADNEQFF,TGCAGTGCCCTCCTGGGGGCAGACAATGAGCAGTTCTTC
17,TRBD1,.,TRBJ1-2,TRBV4-3,CASSLGPQGARGYGYTF,TGCGCCAGCAGCCTAGGACCCCAGGGGGCGCGGGGCTATGGCTACACCTTC
15,.,.,TRBJ1-4,TRBV18,CASSPSQDLNEKLFF,TGTGCCAGCTCACCTAGCCAGGATCTTAATGAAAAACTGTTTTTT
16,TRBD1,.,TRBJ1-5,TRBV19,CASSPRGPVLNQPQHF,TGTGCCAGTAGTCCCAGGGGGCCAGTTCTCAATCAGCCCCAGCATTTT
17,.,many,TRBJ2-3,TRBV12-3/TRBV12-4,CASSLSSGSESTDTQYF,TGTGCCAGCAGTCTCTCCTCCGGGAGCGAGAGCACAGATACGCAGTATTTT
17,.,.,TRBJ1-3,TRBV19,CASRPRAGRFFGNTIYF,TGTGCCAGTAGACCCCGGGCCGGGAGGTTTTTTGGAAACACCATATATTTT